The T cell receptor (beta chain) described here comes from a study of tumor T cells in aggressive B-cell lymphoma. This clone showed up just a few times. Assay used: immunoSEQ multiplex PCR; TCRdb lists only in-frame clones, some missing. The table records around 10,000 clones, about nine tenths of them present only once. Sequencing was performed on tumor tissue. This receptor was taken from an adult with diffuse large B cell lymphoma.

CDR3 protein: CASSSRGISNQPQHF. In DNA form, the CDR3 reads TGTGCCAGCAGCTCCCGAGGAATTAGCAATCAGCCCCAGCATTTT. The rearrangement links TRBV13 to TRBJ1-5; no reliable D call. Germline V gene data show CDR1 as PRHDT and CDR2 as FYEKMQ (reference sequence). The CDR3 sequence is 15 residues long. Trimming shortened V by 4 bases and J by 0 bases, and 10 bases separated the two germline ends.